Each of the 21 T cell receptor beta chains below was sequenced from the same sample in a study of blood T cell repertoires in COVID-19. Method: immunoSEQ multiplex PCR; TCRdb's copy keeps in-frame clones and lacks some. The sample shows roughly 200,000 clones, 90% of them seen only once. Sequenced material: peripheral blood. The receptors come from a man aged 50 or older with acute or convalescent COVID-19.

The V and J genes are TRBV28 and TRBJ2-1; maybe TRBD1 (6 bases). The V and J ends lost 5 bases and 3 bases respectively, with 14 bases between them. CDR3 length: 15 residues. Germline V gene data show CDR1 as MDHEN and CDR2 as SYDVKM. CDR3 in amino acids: CASSPPGQVYNEQFF. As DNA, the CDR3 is TGTGCCAGCAGTCCCCCGGGACAAGTCTACAATGAGCAGTTCTTC. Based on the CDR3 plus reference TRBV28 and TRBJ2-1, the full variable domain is DVKVTQSSRYLVKRTGEKVFLECVQDMDHENMFWYRQDPGLGLRLIYFSYDVKMKEKGDIPEGYSVSREKKERFSLILESASTNQTSMYLCASSPPGQVYNEQFFGPGTRLTVL.

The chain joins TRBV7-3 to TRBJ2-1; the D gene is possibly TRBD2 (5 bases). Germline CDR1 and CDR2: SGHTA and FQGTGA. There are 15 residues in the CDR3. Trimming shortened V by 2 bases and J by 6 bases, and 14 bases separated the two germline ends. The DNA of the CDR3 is TGTGCCAGCAGCTTATCGAATAGCGCGGGCAATGAGCAGTTCTTC. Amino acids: CASSLSNSAGNEQFF.

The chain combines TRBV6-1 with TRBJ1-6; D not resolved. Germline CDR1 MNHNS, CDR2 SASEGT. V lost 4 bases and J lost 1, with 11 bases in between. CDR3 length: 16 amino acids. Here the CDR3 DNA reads TGTGCCAGCAGTGTAGCCCAGTCTTCCTATAATTCACCCCTCCACTTT. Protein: CASSVAQSSYNSPLHF.

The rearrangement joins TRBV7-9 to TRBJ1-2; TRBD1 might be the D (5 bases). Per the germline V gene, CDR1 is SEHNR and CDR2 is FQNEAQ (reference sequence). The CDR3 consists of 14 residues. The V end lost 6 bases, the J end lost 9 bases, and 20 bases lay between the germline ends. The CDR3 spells CASSNYPGETSYTF. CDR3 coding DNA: TGTGCCAGCAGTAACTACCCGGGGGAAACGAGCTACACCTTC.

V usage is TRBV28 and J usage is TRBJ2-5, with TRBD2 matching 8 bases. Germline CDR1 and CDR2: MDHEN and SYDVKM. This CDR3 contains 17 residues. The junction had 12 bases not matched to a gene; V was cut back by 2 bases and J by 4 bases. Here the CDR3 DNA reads TGTGCCAGCAGTTTAGGGACTGCGGGGGGCCGCCGAGAGACCCAGTACTTC. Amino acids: CASSLGTAGGRRETQYF.

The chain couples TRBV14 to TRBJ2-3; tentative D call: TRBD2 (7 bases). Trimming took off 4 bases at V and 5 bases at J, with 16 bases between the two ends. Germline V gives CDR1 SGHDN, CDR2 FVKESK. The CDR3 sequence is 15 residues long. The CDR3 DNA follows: TGTGCCAGCAGCCGCAGGGCGGGGGCCGAAGATACGCAGTATTTT. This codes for CASSRRAGAEDTQYF.

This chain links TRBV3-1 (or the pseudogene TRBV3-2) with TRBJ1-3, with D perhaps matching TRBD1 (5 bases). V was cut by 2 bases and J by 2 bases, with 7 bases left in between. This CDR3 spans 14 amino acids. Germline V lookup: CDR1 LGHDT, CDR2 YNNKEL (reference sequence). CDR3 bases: TGTGCCAGCAGCCAACAGGGCACTGGAAACACCATATATTTT. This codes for CASSQQGTGNTIYF.

The CDR3 DNA follows: TGTGCCAGCAGCTTAAGAGTTCACCAAGAGATTTTAACGGAGAAGACCCAGTACTTC. As protein: CASSLRVHQEILTEKTQYF. The chain links TRBV7-2 to TRBJ2-5; D unresolved. The CDR3 sequence is 19 residues long. Germline assignment: CDR1 SGHTA and CDR2 FQGNSA. V shed 2 bases and J shed 6 bases, with 28 bases lying between them.

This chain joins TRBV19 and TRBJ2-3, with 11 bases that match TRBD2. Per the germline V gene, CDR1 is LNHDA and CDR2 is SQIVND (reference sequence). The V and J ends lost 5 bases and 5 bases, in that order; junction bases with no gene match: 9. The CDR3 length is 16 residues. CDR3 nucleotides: TGTGCCAGTAGTCCGGGGACTAGCGGACTAAAAGATACGCAGTATTTT. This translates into CASSPGTSGLKDTQYF.

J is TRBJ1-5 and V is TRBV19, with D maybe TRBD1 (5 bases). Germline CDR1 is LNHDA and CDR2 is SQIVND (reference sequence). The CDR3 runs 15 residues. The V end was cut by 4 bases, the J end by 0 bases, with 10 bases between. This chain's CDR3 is CASSTQGVSNQPQHF. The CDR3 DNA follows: TGTGCCAGTAGTACCCAAGGGGTTAGCAATCAGCCCCAGCATTTT.

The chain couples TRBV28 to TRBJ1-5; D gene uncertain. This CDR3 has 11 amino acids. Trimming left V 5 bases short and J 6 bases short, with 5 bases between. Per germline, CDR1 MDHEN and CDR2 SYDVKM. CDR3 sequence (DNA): TGTGCCAGCAGTCCCGGTCAGCCCCAGCATTTT. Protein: CASSPGQPQHF.

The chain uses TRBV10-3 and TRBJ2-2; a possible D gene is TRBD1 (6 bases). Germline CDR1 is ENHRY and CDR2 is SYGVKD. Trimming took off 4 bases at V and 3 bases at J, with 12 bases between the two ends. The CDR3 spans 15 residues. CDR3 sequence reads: CAISGGQGDTGELFF. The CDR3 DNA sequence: TGTGCCATCAGTGGGGGGCAGGGCGACACCGGGGAGCTGTTTTTT.

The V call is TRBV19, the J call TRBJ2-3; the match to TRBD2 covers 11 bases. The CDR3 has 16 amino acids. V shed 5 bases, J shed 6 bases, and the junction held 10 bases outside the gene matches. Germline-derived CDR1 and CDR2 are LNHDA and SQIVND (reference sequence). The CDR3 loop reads CASSEHSGRAGDTQYF. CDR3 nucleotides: TGTGCCAGTAGTGAACATAGCGGGAGGGCCGGGGATACGCAGTATTTT.

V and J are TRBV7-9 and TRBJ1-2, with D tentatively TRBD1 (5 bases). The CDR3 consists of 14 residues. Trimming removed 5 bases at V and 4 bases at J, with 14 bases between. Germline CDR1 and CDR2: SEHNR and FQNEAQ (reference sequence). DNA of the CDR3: TGTGCCAGCAGCACTTTGGGGGGGAGCTATGGCTACACCTTC. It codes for CASSTLGGSYGYTF.

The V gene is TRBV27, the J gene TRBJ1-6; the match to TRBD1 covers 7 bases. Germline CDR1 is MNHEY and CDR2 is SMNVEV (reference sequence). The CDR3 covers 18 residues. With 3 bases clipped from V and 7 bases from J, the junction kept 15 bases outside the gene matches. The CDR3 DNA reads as TGTGCCAGCAGTTTCAAGGGGGCGCTTAGCCCTTTAAATTCACCCCTCCACTTT. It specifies CASSFKGALSPLNSPLHF.

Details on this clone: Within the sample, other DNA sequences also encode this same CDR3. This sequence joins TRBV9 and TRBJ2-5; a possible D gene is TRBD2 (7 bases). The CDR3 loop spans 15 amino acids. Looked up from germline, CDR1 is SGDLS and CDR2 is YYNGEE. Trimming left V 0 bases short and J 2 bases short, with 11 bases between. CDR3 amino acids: CASSVAGGPQETQYF. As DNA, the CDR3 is TGTGCCAGCAGCGTAGCGGGGGGCCCACAAGAGACCCAGTACTTC.

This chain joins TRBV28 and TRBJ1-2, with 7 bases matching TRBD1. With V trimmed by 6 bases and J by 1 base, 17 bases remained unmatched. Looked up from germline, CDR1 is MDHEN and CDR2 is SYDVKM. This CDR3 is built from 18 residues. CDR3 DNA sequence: TGTGCCAGCAGCACTACCCTAGACAGGGCCAAGGGTAACTATGGCTACACCTTC. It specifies CASSTTLDRAKGNYGYTF.

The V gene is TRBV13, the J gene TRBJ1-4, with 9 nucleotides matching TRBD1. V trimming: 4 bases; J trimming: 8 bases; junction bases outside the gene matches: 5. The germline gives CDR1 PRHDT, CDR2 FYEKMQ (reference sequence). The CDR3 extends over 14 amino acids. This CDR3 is CASSSRQGDEKLFF. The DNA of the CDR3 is TGTGCCAGCAGCTCCAGACAGGGGGACGAAAAACTGTTTTTT.

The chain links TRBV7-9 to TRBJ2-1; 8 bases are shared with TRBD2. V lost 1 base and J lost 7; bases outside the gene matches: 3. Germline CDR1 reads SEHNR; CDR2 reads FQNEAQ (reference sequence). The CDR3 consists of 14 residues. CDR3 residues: CASSLVGGRNEQFF. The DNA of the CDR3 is TGTGCCAGCAGCTTAGTTGGCGGGAGGAATGAGCAGTTCTTC.

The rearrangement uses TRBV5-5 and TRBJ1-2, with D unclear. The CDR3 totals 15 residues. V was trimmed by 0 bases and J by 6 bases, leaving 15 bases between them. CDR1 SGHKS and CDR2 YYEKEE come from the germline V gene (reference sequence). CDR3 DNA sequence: TGTGCCAGCAGCTTGGTGGGGTTGGAGGGCGATGGCTACACCTTC. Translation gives CASSLVGLEGDGYTF.

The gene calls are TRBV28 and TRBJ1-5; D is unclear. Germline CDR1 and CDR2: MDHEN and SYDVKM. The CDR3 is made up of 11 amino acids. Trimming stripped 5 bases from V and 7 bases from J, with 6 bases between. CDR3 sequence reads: CASSQEQPQHF. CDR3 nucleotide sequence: TGTGCCAGCAGTCAGGAACAGCCCCAGCATTTT.